This T cell receptor (beta chain) came from a study of control samples from healthy donors and cancer patients (dated by TCRdb to 2018 to 2021). About this clone: What antigen it recognizes has not been identified. No base quality values were provided; no much bigger clone lies one nucleotide off.

For CDR1 and CDR2, the germline V gene lists LGHNT and FRNRAP. The CDR3, from cysteine to phenylalanine, totals 15 residues. This entry keeps only the CDR3 DNA: 45 bases, framed from base 1. V and J are trimmed by 0 bases and 8 bases, and the gene matches miss 9 bases of the junction. The library was made by the immunoSEQ multiplex PCR assay. The clones in this table, taken by TCRdb from immuneACCESS, are in-frame only. Not every clone is retained; where verified, under half of the shortfall comes from an unresolved V gene, and the cause of the rest is unknown. The sample yields 250,000 to 300,000 clones; around 79% were counted once. The ten largest clones add up to about an eighth of the sample.

This TCR was recovered from a woman aged 55-69 years with lung cancer. Material: PBMCs. The sequence links TRBV12-5 to TRBJ1-2; TRBD1 matches 7 bases in the middle. The CDR3 corresponds to CASGLVNRGGEGYTF. In nucleotides, the sequence is TGTGCTAGTGGTTTGGTAAACAGGGGAGGCGAGGGCTACACCTTC.